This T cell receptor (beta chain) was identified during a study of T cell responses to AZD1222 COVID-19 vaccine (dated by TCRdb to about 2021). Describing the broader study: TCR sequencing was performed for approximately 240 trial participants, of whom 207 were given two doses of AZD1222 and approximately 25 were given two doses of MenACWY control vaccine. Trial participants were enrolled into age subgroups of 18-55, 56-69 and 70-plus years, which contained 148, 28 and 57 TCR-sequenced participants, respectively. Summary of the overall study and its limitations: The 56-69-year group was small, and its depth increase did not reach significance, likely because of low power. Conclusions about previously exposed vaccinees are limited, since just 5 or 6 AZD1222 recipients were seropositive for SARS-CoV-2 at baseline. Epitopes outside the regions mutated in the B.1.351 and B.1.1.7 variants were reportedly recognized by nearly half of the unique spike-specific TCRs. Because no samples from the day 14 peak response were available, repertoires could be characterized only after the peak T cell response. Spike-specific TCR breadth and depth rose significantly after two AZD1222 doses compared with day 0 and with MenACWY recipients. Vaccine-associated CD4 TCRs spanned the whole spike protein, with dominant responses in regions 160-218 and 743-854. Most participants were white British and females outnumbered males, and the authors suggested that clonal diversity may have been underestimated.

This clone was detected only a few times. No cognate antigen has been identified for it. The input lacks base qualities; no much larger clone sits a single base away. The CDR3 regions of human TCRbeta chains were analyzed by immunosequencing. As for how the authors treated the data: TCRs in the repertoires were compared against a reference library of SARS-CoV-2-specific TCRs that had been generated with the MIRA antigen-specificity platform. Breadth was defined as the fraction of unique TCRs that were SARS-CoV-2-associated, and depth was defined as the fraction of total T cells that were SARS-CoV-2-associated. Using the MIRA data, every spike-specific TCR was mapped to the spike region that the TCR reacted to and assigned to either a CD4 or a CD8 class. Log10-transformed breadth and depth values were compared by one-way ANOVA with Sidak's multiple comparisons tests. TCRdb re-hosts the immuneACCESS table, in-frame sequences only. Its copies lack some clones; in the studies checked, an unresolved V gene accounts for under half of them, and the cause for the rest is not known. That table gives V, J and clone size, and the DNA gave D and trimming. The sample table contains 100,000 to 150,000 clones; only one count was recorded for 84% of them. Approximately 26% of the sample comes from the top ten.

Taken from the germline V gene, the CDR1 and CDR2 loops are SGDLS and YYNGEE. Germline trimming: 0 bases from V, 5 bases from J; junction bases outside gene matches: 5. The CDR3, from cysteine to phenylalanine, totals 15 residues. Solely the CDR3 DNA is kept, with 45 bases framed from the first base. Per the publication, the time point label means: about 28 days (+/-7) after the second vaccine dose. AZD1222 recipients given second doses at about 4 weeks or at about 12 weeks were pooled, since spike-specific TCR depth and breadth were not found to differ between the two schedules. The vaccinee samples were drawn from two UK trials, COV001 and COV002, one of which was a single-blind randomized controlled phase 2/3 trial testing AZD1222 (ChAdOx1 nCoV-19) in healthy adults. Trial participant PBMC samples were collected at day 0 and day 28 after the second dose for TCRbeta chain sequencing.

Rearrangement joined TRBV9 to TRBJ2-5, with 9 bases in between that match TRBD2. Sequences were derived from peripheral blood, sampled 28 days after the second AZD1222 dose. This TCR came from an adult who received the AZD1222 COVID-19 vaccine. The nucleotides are TGTGCCAGCAGCGTAGGGCGGGGGGGCCCGGAGACCCAGTACTTC. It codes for CASSVGRGGPETQYF.